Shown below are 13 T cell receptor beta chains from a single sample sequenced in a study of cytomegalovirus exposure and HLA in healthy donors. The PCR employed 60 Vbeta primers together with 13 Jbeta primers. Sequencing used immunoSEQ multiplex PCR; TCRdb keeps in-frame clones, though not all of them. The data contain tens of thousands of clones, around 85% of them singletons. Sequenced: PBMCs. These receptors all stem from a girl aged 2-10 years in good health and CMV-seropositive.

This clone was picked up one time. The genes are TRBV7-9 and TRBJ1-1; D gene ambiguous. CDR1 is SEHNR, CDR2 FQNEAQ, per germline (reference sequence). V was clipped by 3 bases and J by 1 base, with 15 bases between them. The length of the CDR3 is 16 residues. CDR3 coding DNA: TGTGCCAGCAGCTTGAGGGCGGTAGGGAAGAACACTGAAGCTTTCTTT. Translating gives CASSLRAVGKNTEAFF.

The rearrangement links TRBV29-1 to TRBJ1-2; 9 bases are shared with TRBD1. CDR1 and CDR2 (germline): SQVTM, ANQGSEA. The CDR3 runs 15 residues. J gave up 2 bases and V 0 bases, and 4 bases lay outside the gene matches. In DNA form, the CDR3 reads TGCAGCGTTGAAGATTTTGGACAGGGGAACTATGGCTACACCTTC. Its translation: CSVEDFGQGNYGYTF.

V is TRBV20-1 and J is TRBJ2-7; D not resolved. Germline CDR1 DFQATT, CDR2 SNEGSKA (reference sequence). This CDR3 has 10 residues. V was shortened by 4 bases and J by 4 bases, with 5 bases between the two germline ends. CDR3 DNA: TGCAGTGCTACCAAATACGAGCAGTACTTC. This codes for CSATKYEQYF.

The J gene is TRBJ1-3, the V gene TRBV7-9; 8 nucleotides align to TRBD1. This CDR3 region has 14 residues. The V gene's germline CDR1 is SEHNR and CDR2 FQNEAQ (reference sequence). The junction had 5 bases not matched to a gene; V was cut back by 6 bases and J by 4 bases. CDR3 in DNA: TGTGCCAGCAGAACCGGGACAGGAGGAAACACCATATATTTT. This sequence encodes CASRTGTGGNTIYF.

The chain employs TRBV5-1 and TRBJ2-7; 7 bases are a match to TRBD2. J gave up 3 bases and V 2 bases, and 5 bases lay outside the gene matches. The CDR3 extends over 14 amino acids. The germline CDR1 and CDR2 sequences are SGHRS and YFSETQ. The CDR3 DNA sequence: TGCGCCAGCAGCTTTACGGGACTACGCTACGAGCAGTACTTC. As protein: CASSFTGLRYEQYF. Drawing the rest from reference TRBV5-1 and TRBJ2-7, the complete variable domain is KAGVTQTPRYLIKTRGQQVTLSCSPISGHRSVSWYQQTPGQGLQFLFEYFSETQRNKGNFPGRFSGRQFSNSRSEMNVSTLELGDSALYLCASSFTGLRYEQYFGPGTRLTVT.

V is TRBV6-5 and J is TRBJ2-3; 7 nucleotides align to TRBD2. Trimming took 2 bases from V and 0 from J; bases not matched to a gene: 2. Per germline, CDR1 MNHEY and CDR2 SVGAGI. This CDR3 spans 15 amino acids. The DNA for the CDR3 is TGTGCCAGCAGTTACGGGGAGGGGAGCACAGATACGCAGTATTTT. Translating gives CASSYGEGSTDTQYF.

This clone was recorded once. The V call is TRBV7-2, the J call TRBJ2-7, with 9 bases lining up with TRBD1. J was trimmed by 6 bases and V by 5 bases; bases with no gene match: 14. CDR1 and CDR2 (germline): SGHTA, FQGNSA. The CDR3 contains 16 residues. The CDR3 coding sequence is TGTGCCAGCAGCCCACCGGGACAGGGACCCTCTCGCGAGCAGTACTTC. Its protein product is CASSPPGQGPSREQYF.

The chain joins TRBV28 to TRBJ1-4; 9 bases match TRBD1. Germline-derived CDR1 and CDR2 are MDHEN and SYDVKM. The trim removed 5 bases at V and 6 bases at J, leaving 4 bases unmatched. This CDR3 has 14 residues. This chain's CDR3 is CASSNRGRDEKLFF. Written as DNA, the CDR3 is TGTGCCAGCAGTAACAGGGGGCGTGATGAAAAACTGTTTTTT.

CDR3 sequence: CASSPGERESDTQYF. The DNA for the CDR3 is TGTGCCAGCAGTCCAGGGGAGCGGGAGTCAGATACGCAGTATTTT. The V call is TRBV6-1, the J call TRBJ2-3; TRBD2 agrees at 8 bases. Germline V gene lookup returns CDR1 MNHNS and CDR2 SASEGT. The CDR3 totals 15 residues. V shed 5 bases and J 4 bases; nucleotides not matched to a gene: 8.

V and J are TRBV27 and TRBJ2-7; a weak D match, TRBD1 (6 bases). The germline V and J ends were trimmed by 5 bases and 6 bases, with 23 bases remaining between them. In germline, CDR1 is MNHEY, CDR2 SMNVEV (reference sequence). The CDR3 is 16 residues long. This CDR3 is CASSPRKGQSRREQYF. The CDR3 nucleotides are TGTGCCAGCAGTCCCCGGAAAGGACAGAGCCGGCGCGAGCAGTACTTC.

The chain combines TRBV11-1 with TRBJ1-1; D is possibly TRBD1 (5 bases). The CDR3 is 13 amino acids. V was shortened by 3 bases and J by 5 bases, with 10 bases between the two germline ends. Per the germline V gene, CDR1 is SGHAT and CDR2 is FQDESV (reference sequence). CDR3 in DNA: TGTGCCAGCAGCTTTGATAGGGGAACTGAAGCTTTCTTT. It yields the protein CASSFDRGTEAFF.

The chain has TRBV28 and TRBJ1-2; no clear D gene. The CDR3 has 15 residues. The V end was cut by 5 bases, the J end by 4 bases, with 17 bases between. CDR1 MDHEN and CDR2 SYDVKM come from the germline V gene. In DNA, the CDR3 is TGTGCCAGCAGTGGAAGGAGACTGGAGGGCTATGGCTACACCTTC. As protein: CASSGRRLEGYGYTF.

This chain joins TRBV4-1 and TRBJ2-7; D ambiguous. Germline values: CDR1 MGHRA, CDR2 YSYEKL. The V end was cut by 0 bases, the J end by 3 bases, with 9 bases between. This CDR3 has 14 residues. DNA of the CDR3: TGCGCCAGCAGCCAAGAATTCAGTATCTACGAGCAGTACTTC. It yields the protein CASSQEFSIYEQYF.